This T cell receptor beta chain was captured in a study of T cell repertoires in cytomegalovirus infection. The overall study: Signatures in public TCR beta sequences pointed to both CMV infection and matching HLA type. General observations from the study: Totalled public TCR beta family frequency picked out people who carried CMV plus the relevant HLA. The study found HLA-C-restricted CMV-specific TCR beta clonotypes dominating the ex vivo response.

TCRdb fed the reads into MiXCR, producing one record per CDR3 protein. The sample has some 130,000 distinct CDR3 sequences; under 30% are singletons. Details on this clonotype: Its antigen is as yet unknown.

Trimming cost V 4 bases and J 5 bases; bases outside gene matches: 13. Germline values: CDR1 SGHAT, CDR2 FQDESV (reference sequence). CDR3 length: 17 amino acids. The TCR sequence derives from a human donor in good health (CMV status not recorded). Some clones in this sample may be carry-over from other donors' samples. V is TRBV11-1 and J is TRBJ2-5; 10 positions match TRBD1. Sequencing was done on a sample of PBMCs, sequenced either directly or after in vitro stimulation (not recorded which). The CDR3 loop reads CASSSRRDRGRGETQYF. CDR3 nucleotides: TGTGCCAGCAGCTCCCGTCGGGACAGGGGTAGAGGGGAGACCCAGTACTTC.